The sequence of this T cell receptor (beta chain) was determined in a study of T-cell reconstitution after alpha-beta-depleted transplantation in children. Study results and limitations: By one year post-transplant, T-cell counts and diversity largely arose from T cells that were newly produced.

It was with unique molecular identifiers that the TCRbeta library was prepared. MiXCR, run by TCRdb on the PCR reads, gives a single entry per CDR3 protein. The sample lists around 440,000 distinct CDR3 sequences; roughly a tenth were seen once. This clonotype was seen many times. The antigen is undetermined. CDR1 and CDR2 from the germline V gene are SGHRS and YFSETQ. The V and J ends lost 1 base and 5 bases, in that order; junction bases with no gene match: 6. The CDR3 spans 16 residues. The V gene is TRBV5-1, the J gene TRBJ2-5; TRBD2 matches at 12 bases. The sequenced sample was PBMCs, obtained before TCRalphabeta/CD19-depleted stem cell transplant. The TCR originated in a child between 2 and 9 years old with inherited bone marrow failure, due to receive a stem cell transplant. The CDR3 DNA reads TGCGCCAGCAGCTTGCCTAGCGGGAGGGATGCGGAGACCCAGTACTTC. Its translation: CASSLPSGRDAETQYF.